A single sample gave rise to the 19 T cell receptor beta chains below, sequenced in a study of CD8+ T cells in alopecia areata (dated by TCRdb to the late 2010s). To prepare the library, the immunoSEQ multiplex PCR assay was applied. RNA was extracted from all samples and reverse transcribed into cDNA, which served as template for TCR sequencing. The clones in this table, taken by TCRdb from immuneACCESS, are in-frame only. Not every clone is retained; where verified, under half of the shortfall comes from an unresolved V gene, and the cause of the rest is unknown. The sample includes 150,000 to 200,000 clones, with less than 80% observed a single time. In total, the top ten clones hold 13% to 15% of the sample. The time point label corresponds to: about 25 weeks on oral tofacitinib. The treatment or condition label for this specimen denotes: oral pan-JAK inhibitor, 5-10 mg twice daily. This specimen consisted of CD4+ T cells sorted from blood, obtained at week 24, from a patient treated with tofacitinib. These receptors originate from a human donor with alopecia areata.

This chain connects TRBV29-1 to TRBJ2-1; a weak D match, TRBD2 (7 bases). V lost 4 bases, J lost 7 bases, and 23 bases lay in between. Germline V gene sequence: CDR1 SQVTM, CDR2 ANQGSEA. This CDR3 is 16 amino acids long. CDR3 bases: TGCAGCGTTGTACCCGTTGTGGGGGGGCTGAGGAATGAGCAGTTCTTC. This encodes CSVVPVVGGLRNEQFF.

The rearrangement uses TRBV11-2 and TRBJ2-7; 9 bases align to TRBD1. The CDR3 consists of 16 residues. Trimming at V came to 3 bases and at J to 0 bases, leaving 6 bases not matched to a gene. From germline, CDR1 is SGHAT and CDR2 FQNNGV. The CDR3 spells CASSLARDRASYEQYF. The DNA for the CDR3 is TGTGCCAGCAGCTTGGCCCGGGACAGGGCCTCCTACGAGCAGTACTTC.

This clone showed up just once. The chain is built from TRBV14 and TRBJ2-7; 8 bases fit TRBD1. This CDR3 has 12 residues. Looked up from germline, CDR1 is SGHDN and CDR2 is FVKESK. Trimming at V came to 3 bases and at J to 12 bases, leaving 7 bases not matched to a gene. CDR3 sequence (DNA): TGTGCCAGCAGCCAGCCGGGACAGGTACCGTACTTC. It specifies CASSQPGQVPYF.

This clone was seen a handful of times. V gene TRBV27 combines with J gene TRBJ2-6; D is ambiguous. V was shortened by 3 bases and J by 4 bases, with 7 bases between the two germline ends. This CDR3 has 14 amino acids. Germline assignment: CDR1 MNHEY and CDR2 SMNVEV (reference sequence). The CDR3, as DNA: TGTGCCAGCAGTTTTCAAAGGGGGGCCAACGTCCTGACTTTC. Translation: CASSFQRGANVLTF.

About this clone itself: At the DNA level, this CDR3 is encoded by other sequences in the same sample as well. The CDR3 loop reads CSVEGSTDTQYF. CDR3 bases: TGCAGCGTTGAGGGCAGCACAGATACGCAGTATTTT. The chain carries TRBV29-1 and TRBJ2-3; D not certain. The germline V gene has CDR1 SQVTM and CDR2 ANQGSEA. The CDR3 runs 12 residues. Deletions cut 3 bases from V and 0 bases from J, with 4 bases between.

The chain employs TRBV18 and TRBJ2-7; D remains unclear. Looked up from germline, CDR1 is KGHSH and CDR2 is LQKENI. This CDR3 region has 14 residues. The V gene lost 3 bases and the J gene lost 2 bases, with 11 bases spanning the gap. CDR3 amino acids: CASSPGVSAYEQYF. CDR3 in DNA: TGTGCCAGCTCACCCGGAGTTTCGGCCTACGAGCAGTACTTC.

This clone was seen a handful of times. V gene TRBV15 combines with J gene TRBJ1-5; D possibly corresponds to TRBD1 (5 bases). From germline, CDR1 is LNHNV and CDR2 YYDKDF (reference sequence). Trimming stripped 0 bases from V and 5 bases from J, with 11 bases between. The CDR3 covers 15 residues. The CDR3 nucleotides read TGTGCCACCAGCAGAGATCCCGGGGGTCATCAGCCCCAGCATTTT. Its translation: CATSRDPGGHQPQHF.

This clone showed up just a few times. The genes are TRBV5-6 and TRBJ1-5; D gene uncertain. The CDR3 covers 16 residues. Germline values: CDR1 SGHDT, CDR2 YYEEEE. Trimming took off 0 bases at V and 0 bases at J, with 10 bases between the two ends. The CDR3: CASSLAGPGSNQPQHF. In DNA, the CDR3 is TGTGCCAGCAGCTTGGCCGGACCCGGTAGCAATCAGCCCCAGCATTTT.

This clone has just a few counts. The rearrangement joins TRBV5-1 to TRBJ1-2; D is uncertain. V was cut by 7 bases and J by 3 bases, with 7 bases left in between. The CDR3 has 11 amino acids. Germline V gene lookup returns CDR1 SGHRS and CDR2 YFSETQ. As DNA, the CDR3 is TGCGCCAGCGGTGGGTACTATGGCTACACCTTC. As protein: CASGGYYGYTF.

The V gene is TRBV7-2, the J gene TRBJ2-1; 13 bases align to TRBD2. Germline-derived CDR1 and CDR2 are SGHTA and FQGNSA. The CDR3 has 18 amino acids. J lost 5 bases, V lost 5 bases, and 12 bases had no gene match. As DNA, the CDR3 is TGTGCCAGCAGCATAGACTTAGGACTAGCGGGGGAGAACAATGAGCAGTTCTTC. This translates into CASSIDLGLAGENNEQFF.

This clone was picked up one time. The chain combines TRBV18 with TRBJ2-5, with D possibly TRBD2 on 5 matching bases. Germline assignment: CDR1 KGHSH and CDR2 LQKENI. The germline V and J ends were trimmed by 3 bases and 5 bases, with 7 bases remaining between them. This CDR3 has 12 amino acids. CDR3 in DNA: TGTGCCAGCTCACCCACTAGGGAGACCCAGTACTTC. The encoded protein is CASSPTRETQYF.

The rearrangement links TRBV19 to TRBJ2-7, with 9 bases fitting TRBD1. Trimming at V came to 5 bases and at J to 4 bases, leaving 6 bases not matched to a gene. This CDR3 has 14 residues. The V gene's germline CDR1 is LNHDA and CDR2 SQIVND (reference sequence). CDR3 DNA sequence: TGTGCCAGTAGTTCGCCGGGACAGGGATACGAGCAGTACTTC. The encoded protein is CASSSPGQGYEQYF. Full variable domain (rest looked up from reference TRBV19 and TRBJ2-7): DGGITQSPKYLFRKEGQNVTLSCEQNLNHDAMYWYRQDPGQGLRLIYYSQIVNDFQKGDIAEGYSVSREKKESFPLTVTSAQKNPTAFYLCASSSPGQGYEQYFGPGTRLTVT.

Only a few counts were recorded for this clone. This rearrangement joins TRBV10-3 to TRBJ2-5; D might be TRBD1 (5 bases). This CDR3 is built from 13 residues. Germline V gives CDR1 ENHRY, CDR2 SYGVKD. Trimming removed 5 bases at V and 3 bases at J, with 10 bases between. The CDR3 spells CAISSPGKETQYF. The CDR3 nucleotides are TGTGCCATCAGTTCGCCAGGGAAAGAGACCCAGTACTTC.

CDR3 sequence reads: CASSPTEREAYSPLHF. The CDR3 coding sequence is TGTGCCAGCTCACCTACTGAAAGGGAGGCCTATTCACCCCTCCACTTT. The chain carries TRBV18 and TRBJ1-6; D unresolved. CDR1 is KGHSH, CDR2 LQKENI, per germline. This CDR3 region has 16 residues. V lost 3 bases and J 8 bases, leaving 17 bases between the germline ends.

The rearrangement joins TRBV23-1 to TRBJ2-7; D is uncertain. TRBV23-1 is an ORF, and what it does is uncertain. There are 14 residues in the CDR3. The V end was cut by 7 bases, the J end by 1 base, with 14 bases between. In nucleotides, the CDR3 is TGCGCCAGCACACAGAGAATTAAATCCTACGAGCAGTACTTC. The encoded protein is CASTQRIKSYEQYF.

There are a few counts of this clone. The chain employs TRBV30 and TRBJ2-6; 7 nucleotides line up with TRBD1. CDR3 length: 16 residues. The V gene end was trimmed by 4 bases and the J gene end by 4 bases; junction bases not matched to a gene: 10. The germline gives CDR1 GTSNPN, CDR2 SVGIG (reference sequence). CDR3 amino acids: CAWTLQGVSGANVLTF. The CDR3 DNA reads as TGTGCCTGGACCCTCCAGGGGGTCTCAGGGGCCAACGTCCTGACTTTC.

The chain's CDR3 is CASSYFGGGFSYEQYF. The CDR3 region has the DNA TGTGCCAGCAGTTATTTTGGCGGGGGCTTCTCCTACGAGCAGTACTTC. V gene TRBV6-5 combines with J gene TRBJ2-7, with D maybe TRBD2 (7 bases). Deletions cut 3 bases from V and 0 bases from J, with 15 bases between. The CDR3 runs to 16 residues. Germline-derived CDR1 and CDR2 are MNHEY and SVGAGI.

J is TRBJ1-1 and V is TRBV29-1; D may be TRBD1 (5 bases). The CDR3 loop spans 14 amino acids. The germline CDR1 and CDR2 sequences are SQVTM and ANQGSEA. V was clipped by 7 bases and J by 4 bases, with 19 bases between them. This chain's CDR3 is CSADSAGLGTEAFF. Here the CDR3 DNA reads TGCAGCGCGGACTCCGCAGGGCTCGGCACTGAAGCTTTCTTT.

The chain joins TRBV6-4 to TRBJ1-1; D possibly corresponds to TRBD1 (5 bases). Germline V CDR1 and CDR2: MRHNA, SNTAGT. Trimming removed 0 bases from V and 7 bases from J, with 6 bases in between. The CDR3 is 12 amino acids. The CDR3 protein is CASSDSGLEAFF. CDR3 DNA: TGTGCCAGCAGTGACTCGGGACTTGAAGCTTTCTTT.